This TCR beta chain was identified during a study of blood T cell repertoires in COVID-19. CDR1 ENHRY and CDR2 SYGVKD come from the germline V gene. The CDR3 sequence is 14 residues long. V shed 11 bases and J shed 0 bases, with 15 bases lying between them. This clone turned up a few times. Per the original methods: Reference gene primers were amplified, and this amplification served to estimate nucleated cell counts. Sequenced by immunoSEQ multiplex PCR; TCRdb stores in-frame clones only, minus some. D and trimming come from the DNA, and the V and J calls and clone size come from that table. The sample has around 140,000 clones, 86% seen once; the top ten hold around 8.2%.

The TCR comes from a woman aged 55-70 years with acute or convalescent COVID-19. The sequenced material came from peripheral blood. The chain employs TRBV10-3 and TRBJ2-3; possible D gene TRBD1, 5 bases. This chain's CDR3 is CALKGLASTDTQYF. CDR3 bases: TGTGCCTTGAAGGGGCTCGCTAGCACAGATACGCAGTATTTT.